One TCR beta chain is described in this entry. The sample originates from a study of cytomegalovirus exposure and HLA in healthy donors. Primers for the PCR totalled 60 Vbeta and 13 Jbeta. Measured with immunoSEQ multiplex PCR; TCRdb has only the in-frame clones, and not every one. This table has 60,000 to 85,000 clones, 80% to 90% appearing once. The sample was PBMCs. The source of this sequence is a man between 65 and 85 years old in good health and CMV-seropositive.

CDR3: CASMDGGLAGVGPTDTQYF. The CDR3 DNA follows: TGTGCCAGCATGGATGGGGGACTAGCGGGAGTGGGGCCCACAGATACGCAGTATTTT. The chain couples TRBV2 to TRBJ2-3; 14 nucleotides agree with TRBD2. Per germline, CDR1 SNHLY and CDR2 FYNNEI. V was pared by 7 bases and J by 2 bases, with 14 bases of the junction left unmatched. CDR3 length: 19 residues.